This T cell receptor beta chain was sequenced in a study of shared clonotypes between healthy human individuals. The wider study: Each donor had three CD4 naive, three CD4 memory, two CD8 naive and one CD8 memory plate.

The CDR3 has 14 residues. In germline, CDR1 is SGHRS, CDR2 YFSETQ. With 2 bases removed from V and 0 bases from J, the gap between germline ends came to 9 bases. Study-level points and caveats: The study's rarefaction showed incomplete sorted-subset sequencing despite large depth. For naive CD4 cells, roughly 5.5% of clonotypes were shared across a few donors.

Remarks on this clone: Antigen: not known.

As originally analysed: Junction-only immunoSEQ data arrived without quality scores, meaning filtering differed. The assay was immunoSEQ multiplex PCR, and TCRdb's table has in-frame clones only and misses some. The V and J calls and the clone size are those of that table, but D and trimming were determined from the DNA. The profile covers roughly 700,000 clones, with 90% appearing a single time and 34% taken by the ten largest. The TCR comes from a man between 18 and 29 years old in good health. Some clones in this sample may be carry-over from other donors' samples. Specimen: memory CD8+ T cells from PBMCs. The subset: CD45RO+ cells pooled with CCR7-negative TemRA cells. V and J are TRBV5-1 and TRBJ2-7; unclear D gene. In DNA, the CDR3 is TGCGCCAGCAGCTTTGGCAGAAACTCCTACGAGCAGTACTTC. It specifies CASSFGRNSYEQYF.